These 18 T cell receptor beta chains share one sample of origin, sequenced in a study of T-cell memory formation after mild COVID-19. TCRdb ran MiXCR on the 5' RACE reads and lists one entry per CDR3 protein. This table holds under 300,000 distinct CDR3 sequences, over 9% found once. What was sequenced was PBMCs or a T cell subset sorted from them (not recorded which). The receptors originated from a man aged 18-30 years who had mild COVID-19 (a few samples of this study predate the infection). Cell type and time point are not known.

The chain couples TRBV6-5 to TRBJ2-3, with no clear D. Trimming left V 6 bases short and J 4 bases short, with 11 bases between. In germline, CDR1 is MNHEY, CDR2 SVGAGI. This CDR3 has 13 amino acids. CDR3 protein: CASSLLFADTQYF. The DNA of the CDR3 is TGTGCCAGCAGCCTCCTGTTCGCAGATACGCAGTATTTT.

The rearrangement links TRBV7-6 to TRBJ2-5; TRBD1 aligns across 9 bases. The CDR3 loop spans 16 amino acids. Trimming cost V 3 bases and J 2 bases; bases outside gene matches: 7. CDR1 SGHVS and CDR2 FNYEAQ come from the germline V gene. The CDR3 loop is CASSLRAGTGQETQYF. CDR3 in DNA: TGTGCCAGCAGCTTGAGGGCCGGGACAGGGCAAGAGACCCAGTACTTC.

This clonotype was recorded at least ten times. This chain links TRBV4-1 with TRBJ2-1; 8 positions agree with TRBD2. The CDR3 contains 14 residues. With 4 bases clipped from V and 5 bases from J, the junction kept 4 bases outside the gene matches. Looked up from germline, CDR1 is MGHRA and CDR2 is YSYEKL. The CDR3 DNA sequence: TGCGCCAGCAGCCTTAGCGGGGCCGACAATGAGCAGTTCTTC. This sequence encodes CASSLSGADNEQFF.

The rearrangement uses TRBV12-3 or TRBV12-4 and TRBJ2-5; 9 nucleotides line up with TRBD2. J was trimmed by 2 bases and V by 5 bases; bases with no gene match: 9. This CDR3 region has 16 residues. The CDR3 DNA follows: TGTGCCAGCAGTCCTATAGCGGGGGAAGGTCAAGAGACCCAGTACTTC. Translation gives CASSPIAGEGQETQYF.

This clonotype was counted only a few times. This sequence joins TRBV5-1 and TRBJ2-1; weak D call: TRBD2 (5 bases). This CDR3 contains 14 residues. Germline loops: CDR1 SGHRS, CDR2 YFSETQ. V shed 4 bases and J shed 0 bases, with 8 bases lying between them. DNA for the CDR3: TGCGCCAGCAGCCCGGGAAACTCCTACAATGAGCAGTTCTTC. This codes for CASSPGNSYNEQFF.

This clonotype has more than one count but fewer than ten. The chain combines TRBV4-1 with TRBJ2-5; tentatively, D is TRBD1 (6 bases). The V end lost 0 bases, the J end lost 1 base, and 12 bases lay between the germline ends. CDR1 is MGHRA and CDR2 is YSYEKL in the germline V gene. CDR3 length: 16 amino acids. This chain's CDR3 is CASSQEGTGSQETQYF. CDR3 coding DNA: TGCGCCAGCAGCCAAGAAGGTACAGGGAGCCAAGAGACCCAGTACTTC.

The gene calls are TRBV10-3 and TRBJ1-5, with D tentatively TRBD1 (5 bases). CDR3 size: 15 residues. V shed 1 base and J shed 5 bases, with 12 bases lying between them. CDR1 is ENHRY and CDR2 is SYGVKD in the germline V gene. CDR3 loop: CAISEYRGGDQPQHF. Here the CDR3 DNA reads TGTGCCATCAGTGAGTATCGTGGGGGGGATCAGCCCCAGCATTTT.

This clonotype was found many times. The chain couples TRBV4-1 to TRBJ2-3; D is ambiguous. The CDR3 loop spans 16 amino acids. The germline CDR1 and CDR2 sequences are MGHRA and YSYEKL. V dropped 0 bases and J dropped 0 bases, with 10 bases sitting between them. In DNA form, the CDR3 reads TGCGCCAGCAGCCAAGAAGGGATCCCTAGCACAGATACGCAGTATTTT. Protein product: CASSQEGIPSTDTQYF.

This clonotype was counted many times. This chain connects TRBV7-8 to TRBJ2-1; D gene ambiguous. The CDR3 length is 18 residues. Germline V lookup: CDR1 SGHVS, CDR2 FQNEAQ. V was shortened by 7 bases and J by 4 bases, with 26 bases between the two germline ends. CDR3 loop: CASTPRYAPSGDYNEQFF. CDR3 bases: TGTGCCAGCACCCCCCGGTACGCGCCCTCCGGCGATTACAATGAGCAGTTCTTC.

CDR3 amino acids: CASSLAQGWLYF. CDR3 nucleotides: TGTGCCAGCAGCTTAGCTCAGGGTTGGTTGTACTTC. V gene TRBV7-2 combines with J gene TRBJ2-4; D is perhaps TRBD1 (5 bases). Deletions cut 0 bases from V and 15 bases from J, with 12 bases between. CDR1 and CDR2 (germline): SGHTA, FQGNSA. This CDR3 is 12 amino acids long.

This clonotype was seen many times. The chain uses TRBV7-8 and TRBJ2-5; D may correspond to TRBD1 or TRBD2 (5 bases each). The CDR3 loop spans 14 amino acids. Trimming took 2 bases from V and 5 from J, leaving 12 bases between them. Germline-derived CDR1 and CDR2 are SGHVS and FQNEAQ. CDR3 nucleotides: TGTGCCAGCAGCTTATCTGGGGGTCGGGAGACCCAGTACTTC. Residues: CASSLSGGRETQYF.

J is TRBJ1-4 and V is TRBV20-1, with TRBD1 matching 7 bases. Germline V lookup: CDR1 DFQATT, CDR2 SNEGSKA (reference sequence). With V trimmed by 6 bases and J by 8 bases, 18 bases remained unmatched. CDR3 length: 16 amino acids. The CDR3 DNA reads TGCAGTGCGCGTTCAGGGGGGACAGTCTCAAACGAAAAACTGTTTTTT. Translated, it gives CSARSGGTVSNEKLFF.

The chain recombines TRBV6-1 with TRBJ1-5, with D perhaps TRBD1 (6 bases). CDR1 MNHNS and CDR2 SASEGT come from the germline V gene. Trimming left V 7 bases short and J 2 bases short, with 12 bases between. The CDR3 consists of 14 residues. For the CDR3, the DNA is TGTGCCAGCAAGGAGGGGGGGGGCAATCAGCCCCAGCATTTT. Translation gives CASKEGGGNQPQHF.

This clonotype was observed a handful of times. The CDR3 DNA follows: TGTGCCAGCAGACAGGGAACTAATGAAAAACTGTTTTTT. It codes for CASRQGTNEKLFF. This chain uses TRBV28 with TRBJ1-4; D is possibly TRBD1 (6 bases). CDR3 length: 13 residues. The germline V and J ends were trimmed by 6 bases and 1 base, with 6 bases remaining between them. Germline V gene sequence: CDR1 MDHEN, CDR2 SYDVKM.

In regard to this clonotype: Compared with germline, one end of the junction differs, possibly owing to a read error. This sequence joins TRBV27 and TRBJ1-2; 11 positions agree with TRBD1. CDR3 length: 11 residues. Germline V CDR1 and CDR2: MNHEY, SMNVEV (reference sequence). CDR3: CASRGQGVVRF. DNA of the CDR3: TGTGCCAGCAGGGGACAGGGGGTAGTCCGCTTC.

The rearrangement links TRBV7-9 to TRBJ2-3, with 8 nucleotides matching TRBD1. Looked up from germline, CDR1 is SEHNR and CDR2 is FQNEAQ (reference sequence). Trimming cost V 7 bases and J 2 bases; bases outside gene matches: 8. This CDR3 is built from 15 residues. The CDR3, as DNA: TGTGCCAGCATGATCGGGACAGGACCCACAGATACGCAGTATTTT. Its protein product is CASMIGTGPTDTQYF.

This clonotype was observed a handful of times. This chain links TRBV7-8 with TRBJ1-5; no clear D. The CDR3 length is 14 residues. Trimming left V 1 base short and J 2 bases short, with 6 bases between. CDR1 and CDR2 from the germline V gene are SGHVS and FQNEAQ. The CDR3 sequence is CASSLVQRNQPQHF. CDR3 bases: TGTGCCAGCAGCTTAGTCCAACGCAATCAGCCCCAGCATTTT.

This clonotype showed up just a few times. This chain joins TRBV7-3 and TRBJ2-7; perhaps D is TRBD1 or TRBD2 (6 bases each). V lost 5 bases and J lost 7, with 12 bases in between. Germline CDR1 and CDR2: SGHTA and FQGTGA. This CDR3 is 12 amino acids long. The CDR3 DNA follows: TGTGCCAGCAGCCTAGGAGGGGGGGAGCAGTACTTC. Translated, it gives CASSLGGGEQYF.